One sample yielded the 26 T cell receptor beta chains listed below, sequenced in a study of shared clonotypes between healthy human individuals (dated by TCRdb to the early 2020s). Libraries were built with the immunoSEQ multiplex PCR assay. In TCRdb, the immuneACCESS table is reduced to in-frame sequences with V and J assigned. These tables do not hold every clone; where another copy was compared, an unresolved V gene accounts for under half, and the others remain unexplained. A total of over 850,000 clones appear in this sample, 78% of them only once. Jointly, the top ten make up roughly 0.57% of the sample. Sample: memory CD4+ T cells from PBMCs. The cell subset or site label, as the study defines it: CD45RA-negative fraction. The receptors stem from a man between 18 and 35 years old in good health. Some clones in this sample may be carry-over from other donors' samples.

This clone was counted between two and nine times. V and J are TRBV28 and TRBJ1-2; D uncertain. CDR3 length: 14 amino acids. CDR1 MDHEN and CDR2 SYDVKM come from the germline V gene. The V end lost 7 bases, the J end lost 0 bases, and 12 bases lay between the germline ends. CDR3 nucleotide sequence: TGTGCCAGCACTGGAGGAGGCGCTAACTATGGCTACACCTTC. Its protein product is CASTGGGANYGYTF.

The chain joins TRBV7-6 to TRBJ1-1; 7 bases line up with TRBD1. The CDR3 is 16 amino acids. The germline V gene has CDR1 SGHVS and CDR2 FNYEAQ. The V gene end was trimmed by 4 bases and the J gene end by 4 bases; junction bases not matched to a gene: 12. The chain's CDR3 is CASSSSRVSGGTEAFF. The CDR3 DNA follows: TGTGCCAGCAGCTCCTCCAGGGTCTCAGGGGGCACTGAAGCTTTCTTT.

V is TRBV4-2 and J is TRBJ2-1; 9 bases are a match to TRBD1. This CDR3 spans 17 amino acids. V was clipped by 3 bases and J by 0 bases; unmatched bases: 6. CDR1 and CDR2 from the germline V gene are LGHNA and YNFKEQ. CDR3 amino acids: CASSQTGTGSSYNEQFF. Written as DNA, the CDR3 is TGTGCCAGCAGCCAGACCGGGACAGGGAGCTCCTACAATGAGCAGTTCTTC.

The chain couples TRBV28 to TRBJ1-1, with 7 positions matching TRBD1. This CDR3 comprises 14 residues. J was trimmed by 3 bases and V by 5 bases; bases with no gene match: 6. Per the germline V gene, CDR1 is MDHEN and CDR2 is SYDVKM. The DNA for the CDR3 is TGTGCCAGCAGTCCAGGGGGGGAGGACACTGAAGCTTTCTTT. It is translated as CASSPGGEDTEAFF.

The chain joins TRBV5-1 to TRBJ1-4; maybe TRBD1 (6 bases). The V end lost 4 bases, the J end lost 4 bases, and 17 bases lay between the germline ends. The germline gives CDR1 SGHRS, CDR2 YFSETQ. The CDR3 spans 16 residues. The CDR3 nucleotides are TGCGCCAGCAGCATGACAGGTTTCTCGGGTAATGAAAAACTGTTTTTT. Its translation is CASSMTGFSGNEKLFF.

V gene TRBV5-4 combines with J gene TRBJ2-7; possibly TRBD2 for D (6 bases). The CDR3 is 14 amino acids. V was cut by 0 bases and J by 6 bases, with 13 bases left in between. The germline V gene encodes CDR1 SGHNT and CDR2 YYREEE (reference sequence). The CDR3 sequence is CASSLVGGSSEQYF. CDR3 nucleotide sequence: TGTGCCAGCAGCTTGGTTGGGGGGAGTAGCGAGCAGTACTTC.

This chain uses TRBV2 with TRBJ1-5, with D perhaps TRBD1 (5 bases). Germline values: CDR1 SNHLY, CDR2 FYNNEI. The V gene lost 1 base and the J gene lost 8 bases, with 15 bases spanning the gap. The CDR3 consists of 15 residues. The CDR3 reads CASSEVGGGIEPQHF. As DNA, the CDR3 is TGTGCCAGCAGTGAAGTCGGCGGGGGAATAGAGCCCCAGCATTTT.

V gene TRBV7-8 combines with J gene TRBJ2-2; the D is unclear. The V gene's germline CDR1 is SGHVS and CDR2 FQNEAQ. CDR3 length: 14 residues. Trimming took off 3 bases at V and 4 bases at J, with 9 bases between the two ends. The CDR3 nucleotides read TGTGCCAGCAGCTTGGTAGAGACCACCGGGGAGCTGTTTTTT. It is translated as CASSLVETTGELFF.

The V and J genes are TRBV7-9 and TRBJ2-7; D remains unclear. Between the trimmed V and J ends, which lost 2 bases and 2 bases, there was a span of 19 bases. Germline V gene lookup returns CDR1 SEHNR and CDR2 FQNEAQ (reference sequence). This CDR3 spans 17 amino acids. CDR3 region: CASSLISPYGLPYEQYF. As DNA, the CDR3 is TGTGCCAGCAGCTTAATCTCCCCGTATGGGTTGCCCTACGAGCAGTACTTC.

V usage is TRBV27 and J usage is TRBJ1-2; D gene ambiguous. The CDR3 is 16 amino acids. The germline gives CDR1 MNHEY, CDR2 SMNVEV (reference sequence). The V and J ends lost 2 bases and 0 bases respectively, with 13 bases between them. The chain's CDR3 is CASSLRAGWANYGYTF. Written as DNA, the CDR3 is TGTGCCAGCAGTTTACGAGCAGGTTGGGCTAACTATGGCTACACCTTC.

This clone was seen a handful of times. This CDR3 is CASSTGHRYTGELFF. The CDR3 region has the DNA TGTGCCAGCAGCACCGGACATCGGTACACCGGGGAGCTGTTTTTT. This chain joins TRBV6-6 and TRBJ2-2, with D possibly being TRBD1 (5 bases). CDR1 and CDR2 from the germline V gene are MNHNY and SVGAGI (reference sequence). The CDR3 is made up of 15 amino acids. The V gene lost 6 bases and the J gene lost 3 bases, with 14 bases spanning the gap.

The gene calls are TRBV4-3 and TRBJ2-2; TRBD2 is a possible D gene (5 bases). Per germline, CDR1 LGHNA and CDR2 YSLEER. Trimming pared 1 base from V and 2 bases from J, leaving 20 bases between. The CDR3 spans 19 residues. CDR3 DNA sequence: TGCGCCAGCAGCCAAGCCCCAAGTACCCATTCGGGAAACACCGGGGAGCTGTTTTTT. It yields the protein CASSQAPSTHSGNTGELFF.

The chain combines TRBV28 with TRBJ1-1; D remains unclear. V lost 7 bases and J lost 0, with 6 bases in between. Germline CDR1 reads MDHEN; CDR2 reads SYDVKM. There are 12 residues in the CDR3. The chain's CDR3 is CASKEMNTEAFF. CDR3 sequence (DNA): TGTGCCAGCAAGGAGATGAACACTGAAGCTTTCTTT.

V usage is TRBV7-2 and J usage is TRBJ1-5; D unresolved. Per germline, CDR1 SGHTA and CDR2 FQGNSA. The CDR3 is 13 amino acids. V was clipped by 2 bases and J by 7 bases, with 9 bases between them. This chain's CDR3 is CASSLMGSQPQHF. The CDR3, as DNA: TGTGCCAGCAGCTTAATGGGGTCGCAGCCCCAGCATTTT.

This clone was found many times. The sample carries other DNA sequences with the same CDR3. This chain connects TRBV18 to TRBJ1-3; possibly TRBD1 for D (5 bases). Germline CDR1 KGHSH, CDR2 LQKENI. Between the trimmed V and J ends, which lost 6 bases and 1 base, there was a span of 10 bases. The CDR3 contains 14 residues. CDR3 sequence: CASSLQGSGNTIYF. The CDR3 bases are TGTGCCAGCTCTCTCCAGGGTTCTGGAAACACCATATATTTT.

This chain links TRBV5-1 with TRBJ2-6; the D gene is possibly TRBD1 (5 bases). This CDR3 contains 17 residues. Germline assignment: CDR1 SGHRS and CDR2 YFSETQ. With 2 bases removed from V and 4 bases from J, the gap between germline ends came to 16 bases. In DNA form, the CDR3 reads TGCGCCAGCAGCTTTCCCAGGGTCTCGCCCGGGGCCAACGTCCTGACTTTC. The encoded protein is CASSFPRVSPGANVLTF.

CDR3 protein: CASSSSGGNEKLFF. CDR3 bases: TGTGCCAGCAGTTCGTCAGGGGGTAATGAAAAACTGTTTTTT. The gene calls are TRBV28 and TRBJ1-4; 7 bases line up with TRBD1. Germline values: CDR1 MDHEN, CDR2 SYDVKM. The CDR3 totals 14 residues. V trimming: 4 bases; J trimming: 4 bases; junction bases outside the gene matches: 3.

The chain couples TRBV19 to TRBJ2-7; 14 positions agree with TRBD2. CDR3 size: 13 residues. Unmatched junction bases numbered 4, after V lost 8 bases and J lost 7 bases. Looked up from germline, CDR1 is LNHDA and CDR2 is SQIVND (reference sequence). The chain's CDR3 is CASQGLAGAEQYF. The CDR3 DNA reads TGTGCCAGTCAGGGACTAGCGGGAGCTGAGCAGTACTTC.

J is TRBJ2-2 and V is TRBV4-1; TRBD1 is a possible D gene (6 bases). Between the trimmed V and J ends, which lost 3 bases and 0 bases, there was a span of 23 bases. The length of the CDR3 is 20 residues. From germline, CDR1 is MGHRA and CDR2 YSYEKL. Here the CDR3 reads CASSHSWTAATISNTGELFF. CDR3 bases: TGCGCCAGCAGCCACTCCTGGACAGCCGCAACGATCTCGAACACCGGGGAGCTGTTTTTT.

The chain uses TRBV27 and TRBJ2-1; 7 bases are shared with TRBD2. After removal of 3 bases from V and 4 bases from J, the junction contained 18 bases not matched to a gene. The CDR3 runs 19 residues. CDR1 and CDR2 from the germline V gene are MNHEY and SMNVEV (reference sequence). The CDR3 reads CASSLRTFSPGGLYNEQFF. CDR3 DNA sequence: TGTGCCAGCAGTTTGCGCACTTTTTCGCCGGGAGGACTGTACAATGAGCAGTTCTTC.

The chain uses TRBV6-4 and TRBJ1-3; possibly TRBD1 for D (6 bases). CDR1 is MRHNA and CDR2 is SNTAGT in the germline V gene. The CDR3 length is 15 residues. V shed 10 bases and J shed 0 bases, with 16 bases lying between them. The DNA of the CDR3 is TGTGCCAAGTCGGACAGAGGACACTCTGGAAACACCATATATTTT. Residues: CAKSDRGHSGNTIYF.

The CDR3 here is CASGNGRQYF. CDR3 sequence (DNA): TGTGCTAGTGGTAATGGGCGACAGTACTTC. The chain recombines TRBV12-5 with TRBJ2-7; D gene unclear. V shed 5 bases and J shed 10 bases, with 9 bases lying between them. The CDR3 extends over 10 amino acids. Looked up from germline, CDR1 is LGHNT and CDR2 is FRNRAP.

This clone showed up just a few times. The V call is TRBV2, the J call TRBJ1-1, with D uncertain. Germline V gene lookup returns CDR1 SNHLY and CDR2 FYNNEI. The V end lost 6 bases, the J end lost 2 bases, and 10 bases lay between the germline ends. This CDR3 has 13 residues. In DNA form, the CDR3 reads TGTGCCAGCAGAGCCGACTTTAACACTGAAGCTTTCTTT. This codes for CASRADFNTEAFF.

The chain employs TRBV29-1 and TRBJ2-5, with D possibly being TRBD2 (5 bases). With 3 bases removed from V and 2 bases from J, the gap between germline ends came to 7 bases. CDR3 length: 12 amino acids. Germline assignment: CDR1 SQVTM and CDR2 ANQGSEA. The CDR3 DNA sequence: TGCAGCGTTGAGGGAGAACAAGAGACCCAGTACTTC. Its protein is CSVEGEQETQYF.

This clone was found a few times. The chain's CDR3 is CASSAQDSPNQPQHF. The CDR3 nucleotides are TGTGCCAGCAGCGCCCAGGACAGTCCCAATCAGCCCCAGCATTTT. The rearrangement uses TRBV9 and TRBJ1-5; D perhaps matches TRBD1 (6 bases). V lost 3 bases and J lost 3, with 13 bases in between. Germline CDR1 SGDLS, CDR2 YYNGEE. The CDR3 has 15 amino acids.

Of note for this clone: Other DNA sequences within the sample encode an identical CDR3. The gene calls are TRBV5-1 and TRBJ2-7, with D uncertain. V was trimmed by 0 bases and J by 0 bases, leaving 7 bases between them. The CDR3 runs 14 residues. The germline V gene has CDR1 SGHRS and CDR2 YFSETQ. CDR3 nucleotide sequence: TGCGCCAGCAGCTTGGATAGCCGCTCCTACGAGCAGTACTTC. Its translation is CASSLDSRSYEQYF.